The source of this T cell receptor (beta chain) is a study of metastatic and nonmetastatic thyroid tumors. About the research overall: Both malignant and benign thyroid patients supplied peripheral blood and tumor or nodule tissue samples, across which the repertoires of these patients were then compared.

There are a few counts of this clone. The antigen remains undetermined. V was clipped by 3 bases and J by 2 bases, with 6 bases between them. There are 13 residues in the CDR3. In germline, CDR1 is SGHRS, CDR2 YFSETQ. Findings and caveats of the study: According to reports, the diversity of TCR beta was significantly higher in malignant thyroid tumors than in benign nodules, and this held in both blood and tumor samples.

Ahead of thyroid surgery, no patient had received treatment of any kind. In the study's own analysis: Across clinicopathological groups, CDR3 differences served as the basis for building a distant-metastasis classifier for papillary thyroid cancer. TCRdb ran MiXCR on the PCR reads. It is TCRdb's table, rather than the study itself, that gives the V and J calls and clone size. The data contain about 43,000 clones, 3% to 3.5% of them singletons. The TCR sequence derives from a female donor with papillary thyroid cancer or a benign thyroid nodule (not recorded which). Some clones in this sample may be carry-over from other donors' samples. The sample was blood. This sequence joins TRBV5-1 and TRBJ1-3; D unclear. The CDR3 spells CASSWEPGNTIYF. The CDR3 DNA follows: TGCGCCAGCAGCTGGGAGCCTGGAAACACCATATATTTT. The full variable domain, rest sourced from reference TRBV5-1 and TRBJ1-3, is KAGVTQTPRYLIKTRGQQVTLSCSPISGHRSVSWYQQTPGQGLQFLFEYFSETQRNKGNFPGRFSGRQFSNSRSEMNVSTLELGDSALYLCASSWEPGNTIYFGEGSWLTVV.